Presented here are 28 T cell receptor beta chains from one specimen sequenced in a study of radiotherapy plus CTLA-4 blockade in lung cancer. Produced via immunoSEQ multiplex PCR; TCRdb's table is partial and in-frame only. Counted here are around 91,000 clones, around nine tenths occurring once; the ten biggest clones make up 4.5% to 5%. Sequenced material: peripheral blood, taken from a patient treated with radiotherapy plus ipilimumab. These receptors were taken from a human donor with non-small cell lung cancer that progressed on radiotherapy plus ipilimumab.

Only one count was recorded for this clone. V and J are TRBV7-9 and TRBJ2-1; D remains unclear. V lost 5 bases and J 11 bases, leaving 13 bases between the germline ends. The CDR3 totals 12 residues. Germline V gene sequence: CDR1 SEHNR, CDR2 FQNEAQ (reference sequence). In nucleotides, the CDR3 is TGTGCCAGCAGCCTAACTACGCACCAGCAGTTCTTC. Its protein is CASSLTTHQQFF.

The gene calls are TRBV7-9 and TRBJ2-4; 7 nucleotides line up with TRBD1. The ends lost 1 base at V and 6 bases at J; junction bases unmatched: 6. The V gene's germline CDR1 is SEHNR and CDR2 FQNEAQ (reference sequence). The CDR3 is made up of 15 amino acids. The CDR3 protein is CASSLGGQIRNIQYF. CDR3 sequence (DNA): TGTGCCAGCAGCTTAGGGGGACAGATACGAAACATTCAGTACTTC.

This clone was counted a few times. The rearrangement joins TRBV9 to TRBJ1-4; D gene ambiguous. CDR3 length equals 14 residues. V was clipped by 0 bases and J by 5 bases, with 8 bases between them. Germline-derived CDR1 and CDR2 are SGDLS and YYNGEE. CDR3 in DNA: TGTGCCAGCAGCGTAGGACCGGAGAATGAAAAACTGTTTTTT. Amino acids: CASSVGPENEKLFF.

The CDR3 spells CASSILSLQDEQFF. The DNA of the CDR3 is TGTGCCAGCTCAATTCTTAGCCTCCAGGATGAGCAGTTCTTC. The chain recombines TRBV18 with TRBJ2-1; no clear D. Germline V gene lookup returns CDR1 KGHSH and CDR2 LQKENI. V was shortened by 5 bases and J by 8 bases, with 16 bases between the two germline ends. The CDR3 loop spans 14 amino acids.

The CDR3: CASSETGENTEAFF. The CDR3 bases are TGTGCCAGCAGTGAGACGGGGGAGAACACTGAAGCTTTCTTT. The V and J genes are TRBV2 and TRBJ1-1, with a tentative D call TRBD1 (5 bases). V was shortened by 3 bases and J by 1 base, with 9 bases between the two germline ends. CDR1 and CDR2 from the germline V gene are SNHLY and FYNNEI. The CDR3 has 14 amino acids.

This CDR3 is CASSTRRAGVMTYNEQFF. Here the CDR3 DNA reads TGTGCCAGTAGTACGCGCAGGGCGGGAGTAATGACCTACAATGAGCAGTTCTTC. The chain couples TRBV19 to TRBJ2-1; TRBD2 agrees at 7 bases. The CDR3 loop spans 18 amino acids. Trimming cost V 4 bases and J 2 bases; bases outside gene matches: 14. Germline V gene sequence: CDR1 LNHDA, CDR2 SQIVND (reference sequence).

The chain joins TRBV19 to TRBJ1-2; D call uncertain. The CDR3 consists of 15 residues. Germline V gene sequence: CDR1 LNHDA, CDR2 SQIVND (reference sequence). Deletions cut 3 bases from V and 4 bases from J, with 15 bases between. CDR3 residues: CASSMWGRGIYGYTF. The CDR3 nucleotides read TGTGCCAGTAGTATGTGGGGAAGAGGGATCTATGGCTACACCTTC.

The V gene is TRBV5-1, the J gene TRBJ2-3, with a possible D match to TRBD2 (6 bases). The CDR3 extends over 15 amino acids. The V and J ends lost 4 bases and 2 bases respectively, with 14 bases between them. Germline-derived CDR1 and CDR2 are SGHRS and YFSETQ. CDR3 in DNA: TGCGCCAGCAGCCTAGGGACGGGAGTCACAGATACGCAGTATTTT. Protein product: CASSLGTGVTDTQYF.

The J gene is TRBJ1-1, the V gene TRBV7-9; 7 bases agree with TRBD1. There are 13 residues in the CDR3. J lost 3 bases, V lost 4 bases, and 2 bases had no gene match. Per the germline V gene, CDR1 is SEHNR and CDR2 is FQNEAQ (reference sequence). CDR3: CASSSQGDTEAFF. CDR3 coding DNA: TGTGCCAGCAGCTCTCAGGGGGACACTGAAGCTTTCTTT.

V gene TRBV5-1 combines with J gene TRBJ2-1; 11 nucleotides match TRBD2. The junction had 8 bases not matched to a gene; V was cut back by 0 bases and J by 9 bases. Germline V gene sequence: CDR1 SGHRS, CDR2 YFSETQ. The CDR3 extends over 16 amino acids. CDR3 nucleotide sequence: TGCGCCAGCAGCTTGGGTTCGACTAGCGGGATCAGTGAGCAGTTCTTC. It translates to CASSLGSTSGISEQFF. Variable domain in full (rest from reference TRBV5-1 and TRBJ2-1): KAGVTQTPRYLIKTRGQQVTLSCSPISGHRSVSWYQQTPGQGLQFLFEYFSETQRNKGNFPGRFSGRQFSNSRSEMNVSTLELGDSALYLCASSLGSTSGISEQFFGPGTRLTVL.

The V call is TRBV2, the J call TRBJ2-5; no clear D gene. V was pared by 6 bases and J by 8 bases, with 10 bases between. CDR3 length: 11 amino acids. Germline CDR1 is SNHLY and CDR2 is FYNNEI. The CDR3 region is CASSRLVTQYF. CDR3 DNA: TGTGCCAGCAGCCGCCTAGTAACCCAGTACTTC.

This chain uses TRBV7-9 with TRBJ2-3, with unresolved D. The CDR3 loop spans 14 amino acids. Looked up from germline, CDR1 is SEHNR and CDR2 is FQNEAQ (reference sequence). V was clipped by 2 bases and J by 0 bases, with 6 bases between them. In DNA form, the CDR3 reads TGTGCCAGCAGCTTAACCGGTAGCACAGATACGCAGTATTTT. Residues: CASSLTGSTDTQYF.

The rearrangement links TRBV5-6 to TRBJ2-3; TRBD2 is a possible D gene (5 bases). The V end was cut by 4 bases, the J end by 2 bases, with 8 bases between. This CDR3 is built from 13 residues. Germline V CDR1 and CDR2: SGHDT, YYEEEE. CDR3 nucleotides: TGTGCCAGCAGCCCGGGATCCACAGATACGCAGTATTTT. It codes for CASSPGSTDTQYF.

Only a few counts were recorded for this clone. For the CDR3, the DNA is TGTGCCAGCAGCCTAGCGGGAGTCCCACGAGATACGCAGTATTTT. Protein product: CASSLAGVPRDTQYF. The chain couples TRBV5-4 to TRBJ2-3, with 10 bases that match TRBD2. J gave up 5 bases and V 4 bases, and 7 bases lay outside the gene matches. CDR3 length equals 15 residues. Looked up from germline, CDR1 is SGHNT and CDR2 is YYREEE (reference sequence).

Worth noting for this clone: The CDR3 ends on some other residue instead of the conserved phenylalanine or tryptophan, so this is likely a read error. The chain uses TRBV5-1 and TRBJ1-1; D gene uncertain. From germline, CDR1 is SGHRS and CDR2 YFSETQ. The CDR3 consists of 13 residues. The V gene lost 8 bases and the J gene lost 1 base, with 12 bases spanning the gap. The CDR3 DNA is TGCGCCAGTTCCGACCGGGGGAACACTGAAGCTTTCCTT. This encodes CASSDRGNTEAFL.

V and J are TRBV6-6 and TRBJ2-3; D is undetermined. This CDR3 region has 15 residues. Germline V lookup: CDR1 MNHNY, CDR2 SVGAGI (reference sequence). Trimming left V 4 bases short and J 1 base short, with 12 bases between. The CDR3 region has the DNA TGTGCCAGCAGTTCCGGTTATGGGGGCACAGATACGCAGTATTTT. It yields the protein CASSSGYGGTDTQYF.

The rearrangement joins TRBV28 to TRBJ1-3, with a possible D match to TRBD1 (5 bases). Germline CDR1 MDHEN, CDR2 SYDVKM. This CDR3 spans 16 amino acids. Deletions cut 5 bases from V and 4 bases from J, with 18 bases between. CDR3 nucleotides: TGTGCCAGCAGTCGGGGGGGGAGTAAGTTCGGAAACACCATATATTTT. Residues: CASSRGGSKFGNTIYF.

This chain connects TRBV30 to TRBJ1-1, with D maybe TRBD1 (6 bases). Germline CDR1 is GTSNPN and CDR2 is SVGIG (reference sequence). V lost 3 bases to trimming and J lost 6 bases, with 14 bases between them. This CDR3 is built from 13 residues. Here the CDR3 reads CAWRYRGGSEAFF. The CDR3, as DNA: TGTGCCTGGAGATATCGTGGGGGCTCTGAAGCTTTCTTT. Full variable domain (missing parts from reference TRBV30 and TRBJ1-1): SQTIHQWPATLVQPVGSPLSLECTVEGTSNPNLYWYRQAAGRGLQLLFYSVGIGQISSEVPQNLSASRPQDRQFILSSKKLLLSDSGFYLCAWRYRGGSEAFFGQGTRLTVV.

This rearrangement joins TRBV21-1 to TRBJ1-2. TRBV21-1 is listed as a pseudogene. This CDR3 region has 19 residues. CDR3 amino acids: CASSKGEDRGGNGSYGYTF. The CDR3 bases are TGTGCCAGCAGCAAGGGAGAGGACCGGGGAGGAAACGGAAGCTATGGCTACACCTTC.

In its sample, this clone was seen once. The chain joins TRBV7-9 to TRBJ1-5; D may be TRBD1 (5 bases). The CDR3 length is 17 residues. Trimming left V 1 base short and J 3 bases short, with 16 bases between. CDR1 and CDR2 (germline): SEHNR, FQNEAQ (reference sequence). CDR3 DNA: TGTGCCAGCAGCTTAGTAGGATCCCCCGGGACCAATCAGCCCCAGCATTTT. Translation gives CASSLVGSPGTNQPQHF.

The rearrangement joins TRBV7-2 to TRBJ1-1; D is unclear. V dropped 1 base and J dropped 4 bases, with 10 bases sitting between them. Looked up from germline, CDR1 is SGHTA and CDR2 is FQGNSA. There are 14 residues in the CDR3. The CDR3 sequence is CASSLDPGLTEAFF. CDR3 bases: TGTGCCAGCAGCTTAGATCCAGGTCTCACTGAAGCTTTCTTT.

The rearrangement uses TRBV29-1 and TRBJ2-5; D might be TRBD2 (5 bases). Trimming left V 2 bases short and J 5 bases short, with 9 bases between. CDR3 length: 12 amino acids. CDR1 and CDR2 from the germline V gene are SQVTM and ANQGSEA. In nucleotides, the CDR3 is TGCAGCGTTGAAATGAGGGTTGAGACCCAGTACTTC. Translation gives CSVEMRVETQYF.

The J gene is TRBJ1-2, the V gene TRBV10-2, with no clear D. This CDR3 region has 14 residues. Germline V lookup: CDR1 WSHSY, CDR2 SAAADI. Trimming removed 0 bases at V and 2 bases at J, with 7 bases between. This chain's CDR3 is CASSESTLNYGYTF. Here the CDR3 DNA reads TGCGCCAGCAGTGAGTCGACATTGAACTATGGCTACACCTTC.

This sequence joins TRBV5-5 and TRBJ1-1; TRBD1 is a possible D gene (6 bases). The CDR3 extends over 15 amino acids. Deletions cut 4 bases from V and 1 base from J, with 14 bases between. CDR1 and CDR2 from the germline V gene are SGHKS and YYEKEE (reference sequence). The CDR3 nucleotides are TGTGCCAGCAGCCCAACTGGGACACCGAACACTGAAGCTTTCTTT. Protein: CASSPTGTPNTEAFF.

In its sample, this clone was seen a few times. The rearrangement uses TRBV5-4 and TRBJ2-1, with TRBD2 as a possible D gene (6 bases). Trimming shortened V by 5 bases and J by 4 bases, and 16 bases separated the two germline ends. The CDR3 has 15 amino acids. Germline lookup yields CDR1 SGHNT and CDR2 YYREEE (reference sequence). CDR3 in amino acids: CASRSGLPSYNEQFF. The DNA of the CDR3 is TGTGCCAGCAGATCGGGACTCCCGTCTTACAATGAGCAGTTCTTC.

The chain carries TRBV6-1 and TRBJ1-2; the match to TRBD1 covers 7 bases. Trimming at V came to 7 bases and at J to 7 bases, leaving 12 bases not matched to a gene. Looked up from germline, CDR1 is MNHNS and CDR2 is SASEGT. This CDR3 has 14 amino acids. CDR3 DNA: TGTGCCAGCACCCACGACAGGGTATATCGTGGCTACACCTTC. It encodes CASTHDRVYRGYTF.

This rearrangement joins TRBV18 to TRBJ2-1; D not resolved. Germline V CDR1 and CDR2: KGHSH, LQKENI. This CDR3 spans 11 amino acids. Deletions cut 6 bases from V and 10 bases from J, with 10 bases between. This CDR3 is CASSASTEQFF. DNA of the CDR3: TGTGCCAGCTCCGCTAGTACAGAGCAGTTCTTC.

This clone was recorded only once. CDR3 sequence reads: CASSFQGSNGVAQHF. CDR3 nucleotides: TGTGCCAGCAGCTTCCAGGGTTCAAATGGAGTAGCCCAGCATTTT. The J gene is TRBJ1-5, the V gene TRBV7-2, with D perhaps matching TRBD1 (5 bases). From germline, CDR1 is SGHTA and CDR2 FQGNSA. This CDR3 is 15 amino acids long. V gave up 3 bases and J gave up 11 bases, with 20 bases separating them.